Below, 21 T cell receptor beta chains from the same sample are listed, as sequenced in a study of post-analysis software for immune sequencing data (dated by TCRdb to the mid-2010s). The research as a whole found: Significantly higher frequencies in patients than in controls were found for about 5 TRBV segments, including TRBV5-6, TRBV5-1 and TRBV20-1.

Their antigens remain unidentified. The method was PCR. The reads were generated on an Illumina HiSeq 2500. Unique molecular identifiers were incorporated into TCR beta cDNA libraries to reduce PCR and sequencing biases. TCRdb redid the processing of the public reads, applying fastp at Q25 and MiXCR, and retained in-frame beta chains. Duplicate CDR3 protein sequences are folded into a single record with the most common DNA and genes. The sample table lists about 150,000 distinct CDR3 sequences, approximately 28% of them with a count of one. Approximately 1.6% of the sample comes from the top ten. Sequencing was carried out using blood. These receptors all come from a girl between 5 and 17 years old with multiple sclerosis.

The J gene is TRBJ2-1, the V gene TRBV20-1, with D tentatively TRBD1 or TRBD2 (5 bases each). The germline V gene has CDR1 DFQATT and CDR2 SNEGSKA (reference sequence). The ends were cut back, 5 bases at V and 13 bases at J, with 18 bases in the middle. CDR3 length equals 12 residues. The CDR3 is CSAVENPGTQFF. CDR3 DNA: TGCAGTGCTGTCGAAAATCCGGGGACCCAGTTCTTC.

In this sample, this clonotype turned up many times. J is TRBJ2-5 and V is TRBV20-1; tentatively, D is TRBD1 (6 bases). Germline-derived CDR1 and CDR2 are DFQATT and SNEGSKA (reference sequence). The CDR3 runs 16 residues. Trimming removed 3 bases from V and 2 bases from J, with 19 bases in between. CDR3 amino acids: CSASPLPLQGQETQYF. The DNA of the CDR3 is TGCAGTGCTAGTCCTCTCCCCCTACAGGGACAAGAGACCCAGTACTTC.

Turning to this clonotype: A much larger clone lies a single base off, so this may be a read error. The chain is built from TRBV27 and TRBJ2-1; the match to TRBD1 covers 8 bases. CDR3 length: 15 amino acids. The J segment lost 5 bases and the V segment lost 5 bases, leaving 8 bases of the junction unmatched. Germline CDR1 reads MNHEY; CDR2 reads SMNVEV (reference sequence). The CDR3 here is CASSLETGANNEQFF. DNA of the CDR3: TGTGCCAGCAGTCTGGAGACAGGGGCGAACAATGAGCAGTTCTTC.

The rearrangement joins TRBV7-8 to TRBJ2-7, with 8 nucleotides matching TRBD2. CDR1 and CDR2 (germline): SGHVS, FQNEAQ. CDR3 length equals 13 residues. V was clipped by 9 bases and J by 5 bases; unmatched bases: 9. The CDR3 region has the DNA TGTGCCAGTAGTATCCGGGGGGGGGACGAGCAGTACTTC. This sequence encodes CASSIRGGDEQYF.

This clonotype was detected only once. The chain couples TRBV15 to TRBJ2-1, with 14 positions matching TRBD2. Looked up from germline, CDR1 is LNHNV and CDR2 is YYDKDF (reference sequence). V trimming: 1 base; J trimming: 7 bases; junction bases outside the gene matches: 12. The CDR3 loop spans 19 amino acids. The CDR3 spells CATSRGTAGTSGRLNEQFF. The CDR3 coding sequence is TGTGCCACCAGCAGAGGGACTGCCGGGACTAGCGGGAGACTTAATGAGCAGTTCTTC.

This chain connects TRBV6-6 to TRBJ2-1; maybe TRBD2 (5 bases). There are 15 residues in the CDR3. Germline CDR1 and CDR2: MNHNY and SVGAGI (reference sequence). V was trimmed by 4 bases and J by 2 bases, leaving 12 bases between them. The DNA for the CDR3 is TGTGCCAGCAGTTCCGGGATTGTTACCTACAATGAGCAGTTCTTC. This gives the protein CASSSGIVTYNEQFF.

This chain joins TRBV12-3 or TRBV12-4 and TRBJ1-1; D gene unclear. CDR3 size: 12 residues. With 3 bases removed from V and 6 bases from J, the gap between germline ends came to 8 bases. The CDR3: CASSFFGAEAFF. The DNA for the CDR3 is TGTGCCAGCAGTTTTTTTGGGGCTGAAGCTTTCTTT.

The CDR3 region is CASSREGVAGGNTIYF. CDR3 nucleotide sequence: TGCGCCAGCAGCCGGGAAGGTGTGGCGGGAGGAAACACCATATATTTT. The gene calls are TRBV5-1 and TRBJ1-3, with unresolved D. Trimming stripped 4 bases from V and 4 bases from J, with 18 bases between. Germline lookup yields CDR1 SGHRS and CDR2 YFSETQ. The CDR3 runs to 16 residues.

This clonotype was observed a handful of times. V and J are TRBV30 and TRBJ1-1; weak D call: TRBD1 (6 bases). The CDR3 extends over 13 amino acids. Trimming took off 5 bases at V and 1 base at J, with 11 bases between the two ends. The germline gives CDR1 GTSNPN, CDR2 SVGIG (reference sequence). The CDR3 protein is CAWSPGQNTEAFF. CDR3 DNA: TGTGCCTGGTCCCCGGGACAGAACACTGAAGCTTTCTTT. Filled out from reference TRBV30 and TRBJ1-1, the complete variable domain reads SQTIHQWPATLVQPVGSPLSLECTVEGTSNPNLYWYRQAAGRGLQLLFYSVGIGQISSEVPQNLSASRPQDRQFILSSKKLLLSDSGFYLCAWSPGQNTEAFFGQGTRLTVV.

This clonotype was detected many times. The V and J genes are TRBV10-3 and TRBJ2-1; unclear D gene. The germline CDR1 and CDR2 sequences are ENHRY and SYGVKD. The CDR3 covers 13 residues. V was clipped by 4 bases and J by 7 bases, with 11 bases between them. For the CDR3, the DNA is TGTGCCATCAGTGCAGTGCAAGGGAATGAGCAGTTCTTC. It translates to CAISAVQGNEQFF.

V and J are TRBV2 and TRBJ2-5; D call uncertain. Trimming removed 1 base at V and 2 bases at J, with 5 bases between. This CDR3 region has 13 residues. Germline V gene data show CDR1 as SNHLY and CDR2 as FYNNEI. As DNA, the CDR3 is TGTGCCAGCAGTGAAGAGATACAAGAGACCCAGTACTTC. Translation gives CASSEEIQETQYF.

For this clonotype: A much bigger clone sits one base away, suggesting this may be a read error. The CDR3 protein is CASSFSSTAGRVSYNEQFF. DNA of the CDR3: TGTGCCAGCAGCTTTTCCTCAACAGCGGGACGTGTCTCCTACAATGAGCAGTTCTTC. V usage is TRBV27 and J usage is TRBJ2-1, with 7 nucleotides matching TRBD2. This CDR3 has 19 residues. Germline CDR1 reads MNHEY; CDR2 reads SMNVEV (reference sequence). V gave up 6 bases and J gave up 0 bases; unmatched junction bases: 17.

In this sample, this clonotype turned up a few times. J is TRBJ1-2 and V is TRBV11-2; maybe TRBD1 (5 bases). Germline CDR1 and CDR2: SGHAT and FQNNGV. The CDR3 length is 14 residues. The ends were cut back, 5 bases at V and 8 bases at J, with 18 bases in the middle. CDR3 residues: CASSRQQTVSGYTF. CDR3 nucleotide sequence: TGTGCCAGCAGCCGTCAACAGACAGTATCGGGCTACACCTTC.

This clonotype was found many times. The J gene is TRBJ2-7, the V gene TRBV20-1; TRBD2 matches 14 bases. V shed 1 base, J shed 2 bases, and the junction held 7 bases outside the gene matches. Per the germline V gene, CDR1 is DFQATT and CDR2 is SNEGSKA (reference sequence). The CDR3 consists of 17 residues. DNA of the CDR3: TGCAGTGCTAGAGGGGGGACTAGCGGGAGTTTTCCCTACGAGCAGTACTTC. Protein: CSARGGTSGSFPYEQYF.

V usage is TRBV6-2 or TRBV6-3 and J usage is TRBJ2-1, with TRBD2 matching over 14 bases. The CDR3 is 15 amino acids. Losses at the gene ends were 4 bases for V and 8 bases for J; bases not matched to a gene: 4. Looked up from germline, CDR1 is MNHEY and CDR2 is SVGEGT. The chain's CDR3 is CASSFGLAGGDEQFF. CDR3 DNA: TGTGCCAGCAGTTTCGGACTAGCGGGAGGCGATGAGCAGTTCTTC.

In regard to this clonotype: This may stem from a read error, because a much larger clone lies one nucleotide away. The CDR3 reads CVSSLAVYNEQFF. CDR3 bases: TGTGTCAGCAGCCTAGCGGTATACAATGAGCAGTTCTTC. The chain uses TRBV9 and TRBJ2-1; 7 bases align to TRBD2. The CDR3 covers 13 residues. Germline V gene lookup returns CDR1 SGDLS and CDR2 YYNGEE.

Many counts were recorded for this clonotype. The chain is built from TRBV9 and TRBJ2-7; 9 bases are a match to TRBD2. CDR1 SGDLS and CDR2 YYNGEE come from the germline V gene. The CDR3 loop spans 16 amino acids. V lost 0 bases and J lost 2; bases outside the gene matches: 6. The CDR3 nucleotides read TGTGCCAGCAGCGTAGGCGTAGCGGGAGTACCCTACGAGCAGTACTTC. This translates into CASSVGVAGVPYEQYF.

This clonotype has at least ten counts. CDR3 sequence: CASRAPGMEDYQETQYF. The CDR3 bases are TGTGCCAGCAGAGCTCCCGGGATGGAGGATTATCAAGAGACCCAGTACTTC. This chain uses TRBV11-2 with TRBJ2-5; a weak D match, TRBD2 (5 bases). The ends were cut back, 6 bases at V and 2 bases at J, with 22 bases in the middle. The CDR3 contains 17 residues. Germline lookup yields CDR1 SGHAT and CDR2 FQNNGV.

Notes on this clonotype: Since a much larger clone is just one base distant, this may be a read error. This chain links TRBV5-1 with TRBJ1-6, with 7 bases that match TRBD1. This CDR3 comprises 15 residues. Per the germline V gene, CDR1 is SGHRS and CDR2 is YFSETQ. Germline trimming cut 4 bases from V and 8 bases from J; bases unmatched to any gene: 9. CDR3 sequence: CASSASDRADSPLHF. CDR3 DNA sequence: TGCGCCAGCAGCGCCAGCGACAGGGCGGATTCACCCCTCCACTTT.

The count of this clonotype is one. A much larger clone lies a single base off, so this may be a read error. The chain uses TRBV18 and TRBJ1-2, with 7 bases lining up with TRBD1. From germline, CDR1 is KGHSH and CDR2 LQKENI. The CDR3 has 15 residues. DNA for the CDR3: TGTGCCAACTCACCGACGACAGGGTCTAACTATGGCTACACCTTC. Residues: CANSPTTGSNYGYTF.

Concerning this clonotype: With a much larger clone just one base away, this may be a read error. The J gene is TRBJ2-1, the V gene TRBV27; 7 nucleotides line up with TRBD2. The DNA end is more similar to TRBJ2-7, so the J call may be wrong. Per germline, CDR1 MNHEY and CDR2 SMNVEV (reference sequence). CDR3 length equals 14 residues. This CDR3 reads CASSFFGTNNEQYF. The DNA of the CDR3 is TGTGCCAGCAGTTTCTTTGGGACTAACAACGAGCAGTACTTC.